The present TCR beta chain was sequenced within a study of T-cell memory formation after mild COVID-19. Looking at the study overall: Most TCR clusters belonged to a single donor. Study observations and caveats: The CD4+ clones that contracted clustered mainly within CM and EM, and the CD8+ clones concentrated in EMRA. Pre-infection memory showed some responding clones, and this suggested that cross-reactive memory joined. Balance between CD4 and CD8 was seen in clones contracting day 15 to 85, and a CD4+ lean was seen in later expanders.

TCRdb processed the 5' RACE reads anew with MiXCR; each CDR3 protein has one entry. The data hold about 560,000 distinct CDR3 sequences, with roughly 22% observed a single time. CDR1 GTSNPN and CDR2 SVGIG come from the germline V gene (reference sequence). The trim removed 1 base at V and 7 bases at J, leaving 13 bases unmatched. The CDR3 totals 17 residues. On this clonotype: The antigen remains undetermined.

This clonotype was sampled from an adult woman who had mild COVID-19 (a few samples of this study predate the infection). Cell type and time point are not known. Sequenced material: PBMCs or a T cell subset sorted from them (not recorded which). The chain has TRBV30 and TRBJ2-3; TRBD2 aligns across 11 bases. CDR3 in amino acids: CAWSGLLAGALLYTQYF. CDR3 DNA sequence: TGTGCCTGGAGTGGGCTACTAGCGGGAGCACTCCTCTATACGCAGTATTTT.